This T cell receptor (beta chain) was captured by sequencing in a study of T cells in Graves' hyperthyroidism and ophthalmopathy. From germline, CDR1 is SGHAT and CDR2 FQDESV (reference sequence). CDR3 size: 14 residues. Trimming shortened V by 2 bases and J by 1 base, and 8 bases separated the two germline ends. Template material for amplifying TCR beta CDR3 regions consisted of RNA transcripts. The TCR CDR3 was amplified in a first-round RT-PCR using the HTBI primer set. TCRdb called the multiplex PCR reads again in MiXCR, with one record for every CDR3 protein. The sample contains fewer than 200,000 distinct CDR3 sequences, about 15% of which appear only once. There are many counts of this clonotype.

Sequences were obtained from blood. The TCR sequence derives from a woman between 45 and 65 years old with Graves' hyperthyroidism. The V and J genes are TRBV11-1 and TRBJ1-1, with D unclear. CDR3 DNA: TGTGCCAGCAGCTTAACCGTTCCGAACACTGAAGCTTTCTTT. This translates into CASSLTVPNTEAFF.